This is a list of T cell receptor beta chains from one sample in a study of response to subunit inactivated influenza vaccine. One entry per CDR3 protein results from TCRdb running MiXCR on the RT-PCR reads. The sample includes around 500,000 distinct CDR3 sequences, approximately 10% of them seen just once. This sample comprised PBMCs from blood, obtained about 40 days after vaccination. The receptors come from a man between 50 and 59 years old who received an inactivated influenza vaccine. The CDR3 runs from the conserved cysteine through the conserved F or W. The D gene is left open where the match is weak. Rows may omit the clone size; those that give it use once, few, many or a size class.

size	V	D	J	DNA	CDR3
few	TRBV6-1	.	TRBJ1-1	TGTGCCAGCAGCCCCCGGGGGGCGCGGAACACTGAAGCTTTCTTT	CASSPRGARNTEAFF
few	TRBV7-8	TRBD2	TRBJ2-7	TGTGCCAGCAGCTTATCTGGCGGGAGGGCTTCCTACGAGCAGTACTTC	CASSLSGGRASYEQYF
many	TRBV20-1	.	TRBJ1-4	TGCAGTGCTAGAGATATGAGAGTTCCGAATAATGAAAAACTGTTTTTT	CSARDMRVPNNEKLFF
.	TRBV28	TRBD2	TRBJ2-5	TGTGCCAGCAGTTTAGTGGGACTAGCGGGAGGGCCTGAGACCCAGTACTTC	CASSLVGLAGGPETQYF
few	TRBV27	TRBD1	TRBJ2-1	TGTGCCAGCAGGGGGACAGAAGCCTACAATGAGCAGTTCTTC	CASRGTEAYNEQFF
.	TRBV7-2	.	TRBJ2-7	TGTGCCAGCAGCGTCACAGGTACCCTCGGGGACGAGCAGTACTTC	CASSVTGTLGDEQYF
many	TRBV5-1	TRBD2	TRBJ2-7	TGCGCCAGCAGCTTGGAGGCGGGAGGGCCCTACGAGCAGTACTTC	CASSLEAGGPYEQYF
.	TRBV15	.	TRBJ2-7	TGTGCCACCAGCAGAGATTACTCGGGGAACGAGCAGTACTTC	CATSRDYSGNEQYF
many	TRBV4-3	TRBD1	TRBJ2-1	TGCGCCAGCAGCCAAGCTAACAGGGGCCGGGCTGAGCAGTTCTTC	CASSQANRGRAEQFF
.	TRBV5-1	.	TRBJ2-1	TGCGCCAGCAGCTTGGTAGCGTATTACAATGAGCAGTTCTTC	CASSLVAYYNEQFF
.	TRBV5-5	TRBD1	TRBJ1-5	TGTGCCAGCACTAAGACAGGGGGCGCGATGGGTAGCAATCAGCCCCAGCATTTT	CASTKTGGAMGSNQPQHF
few	TRBV7-2	.	TRBJ2-1	TGTGCCAGCAGCGTTAGCAACAGGGCCCCCGAGCAGTTCTTC	CASSVSNRAPEQFF
few	TRBV3-1	.	TRBJ1-6	TGTGCCAGCAGCCCCCAAGCGAATTCACCCCTCCACTTT	CASSPQANSPLHF
few	TRBV12-3/TRBV12-4	TRBD2	TRBJ2-5	TGTGCCAGCAGCCCAAAGACTAGCCCCAGACAAGAGACCCAGTACTTC	CASSPKTSPRQETQYF
.	TRBV7-8	TRBD2	TRBJ2-7	TGTGCCAGCAGCTTAAGCCGACTAGCGGGGGCCTACGAGCAGTACTTC	CASSLSRLAGAYEQYF
few	TRBV11-1	.	TRBJ1-1	TGTGCCAGCAGCTTAATAGGTGGACGGCGCGGGCTGGGGACTGAAGCTTTCTTT	CASSLIGGRRGLGTEAFF
few	TRBV4-1	.	TRBJ1-5	TGCGCCAGCAGCCAAGATCCAGGGGATCAGCCCCAGCATTTT	CASSQDPGDQPQHF
.	TRBV10-3	TRBD2	TRBJ2-2	TGTGCCATCAATAACGATGGGGGGGCGAACACCGGGGAGCTGTTTTTT	CAINNDGGANTGELFF
.	TRBV27	.	TRBJ2-5	TGTGCCAGCAGTGAATACGGTGGGACCCAGTACTTC	CASSEYGGTQYF
few	TRBV12-3/TRBV12-4	TRBD1	TRBJ2-7	TGTGCCAGCAGTAATTACAGGGGGTACGAGCAGTACTTC	CASSNYRGYEQYF
many	TRBV5-6	TRBD2	TRBJ2-3	TGTGCCAGCAGCTTGGTGGAGAGCGGGAGTCCCACAGATACGCAGTATTTT	CASSLVESGSPTDTQYF
many	TRBV28	TRBD1	TRBJ2-3	TGTGCCAGCAGTTCATCCGGGACAGGGCTGACTTCTAGCACAGATACGCAGTATTTT	CASSSSGTGLTSSTDTQYF
.	TRBV15	.	TRBJ1-2	TGTGCCACCAGCAGAGGAGGGAGTAGCAGGGCCGATCATGGCTACACCTTC	CATSRGGSSRADHGYTF
many	TRBV29-1	.	TRBJ1-1	TGCAGCGTGGAATTTCAGACGCTCGACACTGAAGCTTTCTTT	CSVEFQTLDTEAFF
.	TRBV6-2/TRBV6-3	.	TRBJ2-2	TGTGCCAGCAGACCTCTAGGGACCGGGGAGCTGTTTTTT	CASRPLGTGELFF
many	TRBV20-1	TRBD1	TRBJ2-1	TGCAGCGCTCTTCAGGTGGGACAGGGGGCTTGGAATGAGCAGTTCTTC	CSALQVGQGAWNEQFF
many	TRBV15	.	TRBJ1-1	TGTGCCACCAGCAGAGATGCGAGGGACACTGAAGCTTTCTTT	CATSRDARDTEAFF
few	TRBV6-1	TRBD1	TRBJ2-1	TGTGCCAGCAGGGCGACAGGGCAGAATGAGCAGTTCTTC	CASRATGQNEQFF
.	TRBV12-3/TRBV12-4	.	TRBJ2-3	TGTGCCAGCAGTTTTCCAAGTACATATACGCAGTATTTT	CASSFPSTYTQYF
.	TRBV24-1	TRBD2	TRBJ2-7	TGTGCCACCAGTGATAAGGGGACTAGAGCCTACGAGCAGTACTTC	CATSDKGTRAYEQYF
.	TRBV5-1	.	TRBJ2-7	TGCGCCAGCAGCCGCCCCGGGGGATCCCAGCAGTACTTC	CASSRPGGSQQYF
.	TRBV27	.	TRBJ2-2	TGTGCCAGCTCATCGTTCACCGGGGAGCTGTTTTTT	CASSSFTGELFF
many	TRBV5-6	TRBD1	TRBJ2-1	TGTGCCAGCAGCTCCGGGACAGGGAATGAGCAGTTCTTC	CASSSGTGNEQFF